Below are 23 T cell receptor beta chains sequenced from a single sample in a study of molecular identifiers for immune sequencing clone quantification. In TCRdb, the PCR reads were re-called with MiXCR into one record per CDR3 protein. The sample lists about 330,000 distinct CDR3 sequences, 24% occurring once. The source material was naive CD8+ T cells from blood, with Jurkat cell RNA spiked in. Subset in this sample: FACS-sorted CD8+CD4-CCR7+CD45RA+ naive T cells. Source of these receptors: a human donor in good health. Some libraries in this study had Jurkat cell RNA spiked in.

This clonotype was picked up a small number of times. The chain carries TRBV4-3 and TRBJ2-5; 14 positions agree with TRBD2. Germline CDR1 and CDR2: LGHNA and YSLEER. V dropped 0 bases and J dropped 4; count of bases not matched to a gene: 4. This CDR3 has 17 residues. CDR3 coding DNA: TGCGCCAGCAGCCAAGATGGACTAGCGGGGGGTGTAGAGACCCAGTACTTC. This sequence encodes CASSQDGLAGGVETQYF.

The chain employs TRBV9 and TRBJ2-3; 11 nucleotides agree with TRBD2. The CDR3 covers 18 residues. The germline CDR1 and CDR2 sequences are SGDLS and YYNGEE. V lost 3 bases, J lost 2 bases, and 11 bases stayed unmatched. The CDR3 DNA follows: TGTGCCAGCAGCGCCCCACCCCCTAGCGGGGGGCCCACAGATACGCAGTATTTT. This codes for CASSAPPPSGGPTDTQYF.

This clonotype has a count of ten or more. This chain joins TRBV3-1 and TRBJ2-1; D is undetermined. The germline gives CDR1 LGHDT, CDR2 YNNKEL (reference sequence). This CDR3 spans 13 amino acids. With 3 bases removed from V and 3 bases from J, the gap between germline ends came to 6 bases. The chain's CDR3 is CASSQPNYNEQFF. In DNA, the CDR3 is TGTGCCAGCAGCCAGCCAAACTACAATGAGCAGTTCTTC.

This clonotype was counted ten times or more. CDR3 region: CASNPATSPYEQYF. The CDR3 nucleotides are TGTGCCAGCAACCCTGCGACTAGCCCCTACGAGCAGTACTTC. This chain uses TRBV5-4 with TRBJ2-7; TRBD2 agrees at 7 bases. J gave up 2 bases and V 6 bases, and 8 bases lay outside the gene matches. This CDR3 is 14 amino acids long. CDR1 SGHNT and CDR2 YYREEE come from the germline V gene (reference sequence).

Concerning this clonotype itself: A junction end diverges from the germline sequence, so it may reflect a read error. The chain couples TRBV28 to TRBJ2-3; TRBD2 agrees at 7 bases. The CDR3 totals 15 residues. CDR1 is MDHEN and CDR2 is SYDVKM in the germline V gene. As DNA, the CDR3 is TGTGCCAGCTCCTTGGGGGGGGAGGGCACAGATGCGCAGTATTTT. Protein: CASSLGGEGTDAQYF.

The rearrangement joins TRBV5-1 to TRBJ1-3; no clear D. The ends were cut back, 1 base at V and 0 bases at J, with 14 bases in the middle. The CDR3 runs to 17 residues. From germline, CDR1 is SGHRS and CDR2 YFSETQ. The CDR3 sequence is CASSLSGPSNSGNTIYF. The CDR3 DNA sequence: TGCGCCAGCAGCTTGTCGGGCCCATCAAACTCTGGAAACACCATATATTTT. Full variable domain (remainder filled in from reference TRBV5-1 and TRBJ1-3): KAGVTQTPRYLIKTRGQQVTLSCSPISGHRSVSWYQQTPGQGLQFLFEYFSETQRNKGNFPGRFSGRQFSNSRSEMNVSTLELGDSALYLCASSLSGPSNSGNTIYFGEGSWLTVV.

There are many counts of this clonotype. The chain has TRBV30 and TRBJ1-1, with D tentatively TRBD1 (6 bases). The CDR3 extends over 13 amino acids. CDR1 is GTSNPN and CDR2 is SVGIG in the germline V gene (reference sequence). Trimming took 0 bases from V and 1 from J, leaving 6 bases between them. The CDR3 DNA sequence: TGTGCCTGGAGTGTACAGGGGAACACTGAAGCTTTCTTT. It is translated as CAWSVQGNTEAFF.

In this sample, this clonotype turned up many times. The chain employs TRBV5-1 and TRBJ2-1; perhaps TRBD1 as D (6 bases). From germline, CDR1 is SGHRS and CDR2 YFSETQ. V was shortened by 4 bases and J by 6 bases, with 14 bases between the two germline ends. The CDR3 has 14 residues. The CDR3 reads CASSQDSGFNEQFF. CDR3 nucleotide sequence: TGCGCCAGCAGCCAGGACAGCGGTTTCAATGAGCAGTTCTTC. The full variable domain, rest sourced from reference TRBV5-1 and TRBJ2-1, is KAGVTQTPRYLIKTRGQQVTLSCSPISGHRSVSWYQQTPGQGLQFLFEYFSETQRNKGNFPGRFSGRQFSNSRSEMNVSTLELGDSALYLCASSQDSGFNEQFFGPGTRLTVL.

In this sample, this clonotype turned up many times. The chain joins TRBV30 to TRBJ2-1; 9 nucleotides align to TRBD2. Germline CDR1 reads GTSNPN; CDR2 reads SVGIG (reference sequence). This CDR3 has 14 residues. The junction had 8 bases not matched to a gene; V was cut back by 3 bases and J by 8 bases. The CDR3 sequence is CAWSRLADGYEQFF. The CDR3, as DNA: TGTGCCTGGAGCAGACTAGCGGACGGATATGAGCAGTTCTTC.

This sequence joins TRBV9 and TRBJ1-4; 7 bases line up with TRBD1. The CDR3 covers 17 residues. Germline V gives CDR1 SGDLS, CDR2 YYNGEE. With V trimmed by 5 bases and J by 5 bases, 15 bases remained unmatched. The CDR3 spells CASRLGQAGGKNEKLFF. For the CDR3, the DNA is TGTGCCAGCAGACTCGGACAGGCGGGGGGAAAGAATGAAAAACTGTTTTTT.

Concerning this clonotype itself: A much larger clone lies one base from this, so it may be a read error. Given the absence of the conserved phenylalanine or tryptophan at the CDR3 end, a read error is likely. This chain links TRBV5-3 with TRBJ2-5, with TRBD2 matching 10 bases. TRBV5-3 is an ORF, and what it does is uncertain. Germline trimming cut 8 bases from V and 5 bases from J; bases unmatched to any gene: 21. This CDR3 has 18 residues. CDR3 bases: TGTGCCAGCCAACACCCGACTAGCGGGCAGATCATTCAGGAGACCCAGTACTAC. It is translated as CASQHPTSGQIIQETQYY.

This clonotype has a count of ten or more. The chain couples TRBV7-2 to TRBJ2-3, with D possibly being TRBD1 (5 bases). Germline CDR1 reads SGHTA; CDR2 reads FQGNSA. V was shortened by 7 bases and J by 2 bases, with 16 bases between the two germline ends. The CDR3 runs 15 residues. This CDR3 reads CASTGYQGFTDTQYF. The DNA of the CDR3 is TGTGCCAGCACAGGCTATCAGGGTTTCACAGATACGCAGTATTTT.

As to this clonotype: This could be a read error, since a much larger clone is one nucleotide away. This rearrangement joins TRBV6-5 to TRBJ2-1; 8 nucleotides align to TRBD1. The germline gives CDR1 MNHEY, CDR2 SVGAGI. V shed 4 bases and J 2 bases; nucleotides not matched to a gene: 7. The CDR3 totals 16 residues. CDR3 sequence: CASSSWTGSPYNEQFF. CDR3 nucleotides: TGTGCCAGCAGTTCCTGGACAGGGTCGCCCTACAATGAGCAGTTCTTC.

This clonotype was recorded at least ten times. The chain employs TRBV6-6 and TRBJ1-5; no definite D call. Germline CDR1 reads MNHNY; CDR2 reads SVGAGI (reference sequence). The germline V and J ends were trimmed by 0 bases and 6 bases, with 6 bases remaining between them. This CDR3 comprises 13 residues. In DNA, the CDR3 is TGTGCCAGCAGTTACTCGTTGGTTCAGCCCCAGCATTTT. It translates to CASSYSLVQPQHF.

This clonotype was found a few times. This rearrangement joins TRBV7-9 to TRBJ1-4, with unresolved D. V was clipped by 1 base and J by 6 bases, with 15 bases between them. Germline lookup yields CDR1 SEHNR and CDR2 FQNEAQ (reference sequence). The CDR3 totals 16 residues. In DNA form, the CDR3 reads TGTGCCAGCAGCTTAGAAGTTGGAGGGTTTGATGAAAAACTGTTTTTT. Translating it yields CASSLEVGGFDEKLFF.

This clonotype was detected ten times or more. The chain has TRBV13 and TRBJ2-3, with 10 bases that match TRBD1. Germline values: CDR1 PRHDT, CDR2 FYEKMQ (reference sequence). This CDR3 contains 15 residues. With 3 bases clipped from V and 4 bases from J, the junction kept 4 bases outside the gene matches. For the CDR3, the DNA is TGTGCCAGCAGCTTCAGGACAGGGGGTCCAGATACGCAGTATTTT. Translating gives CASSFRTGGPDTQYF.

The V and J genes are TRBV10-3 and TRBJ2-7, with D possibly being TRBD2 (5 bases). Germline CDR1 is ENHRY and CDR2 is SYGVKD. V shed 3 bases and J shed 2 bases, with 8 bases lying between them. CDR3 length: 13 amino acids. The CDR3, as DNA: TGTGCCATCAGTGATGCCGGGACCTACGAGCAGTACTTC. Translation: CAISDAGTYEQYF.

On this clonotype: A much larger clone differs by one base, so this may be a read error. The V and J genes are TRBV7-9 and TRBJ2-1; 9 bases map to TRBD2. Germline V CDR1 and CDR2: SEHNR, FQNEAQ (reference sequence). This CDR3 region has 15 residues. The CDR3 DNA follows: TGTGCCAGCAGCTCCTCTAGCGGGAATTACAATGAGCAGTCCTTC. Amino acid sequence: CASSSSSGNYNEQSF.

This clonotype was counted ten times or more. The V gene is TRBV20-1, the J gene TRBJ2-7, with D possibly matching TRBD2 (6 bases). The CDR3 runs 13 residues. Germline V gene sequence: CDR1 DFQATT, CDR2 SNEGSKA (reference sequence). V lost 6 bases and J lost 0, with 12 bases in between. The CDR3 sequence: CSARGGTSYEQYF. Written as DNA, the CDR3 is TGCAGTGCCCGCGGAGGGACCTCCTACGAGCAGTACTTC.

This clonotype was observed many times. The CDR3 is CASSPDRLDSYEQYF. The CDR3 bases are TGCGCCAGCAGCCCCGACAGGTTAGACTCCTACGAGCAGTACTTC. The chain recombines TRBV4-3 with TRBJ2-7; TRBD1 might be the D (6 bases). Germline CDR1 is LGHNA and CDR2 is YSLEER. The CDR3 contains 15 residues. V lost 4 bases to trimming and J lost 0 bases, with 13 bases between them.

This clonotype was picked up a small number of times. The chain joins TRBV4-3 to TRBJ2-5; 10 bases align to TRBD1. This CDR3 region has 15 residues. With V trimmed by 0 bases and J by 4 bases, 2 bases remained unmatched. Germline loops: CDR1 LGHNA, CDR2 YSLEER. This CDR3 reads CASSQEDRGGETQYF. The DNA of the CDR3 is TGCGCCAGCAGCCAAGAGGACAGGGGGGGAGAGACCCAGTACTTC.

This clonotype occurred a few times. The rearrangement links TRBV28 to TRBJ2-5; D not resolved. The CDR3 has 14 amino acids. V lost 3 bases and J lost 4, with 12 bases in between. Germline V gene data show CDR1 as MDHEN and CDR2 as SYDVKM. CDR3 residues: CASSFDVAVETQYF. CDR3 in DNA: TGTGCCAGCAGTTTTGACGTGGCGGTAGAGACCCAGTACTTC.

As concerns this clonotype: One base away lies a much larger clone, so this may be a sequencing read error. The CDR3 sequence: CASSQVLGTAPIEQCF. For the CDR3, the DNA is TGCGCCAGCAGCCAAGTCCTCGGGACAGCGCCTATCGAGCAGTGCTTC. The J gene is TRBJ2-7, the V gene TRBV4-1; 7 bases are shared with TRBD1. Germline V CDR1 and CDR2: MGHRA, YSYEKL. The CDR3 loop spans 16 amino acids.